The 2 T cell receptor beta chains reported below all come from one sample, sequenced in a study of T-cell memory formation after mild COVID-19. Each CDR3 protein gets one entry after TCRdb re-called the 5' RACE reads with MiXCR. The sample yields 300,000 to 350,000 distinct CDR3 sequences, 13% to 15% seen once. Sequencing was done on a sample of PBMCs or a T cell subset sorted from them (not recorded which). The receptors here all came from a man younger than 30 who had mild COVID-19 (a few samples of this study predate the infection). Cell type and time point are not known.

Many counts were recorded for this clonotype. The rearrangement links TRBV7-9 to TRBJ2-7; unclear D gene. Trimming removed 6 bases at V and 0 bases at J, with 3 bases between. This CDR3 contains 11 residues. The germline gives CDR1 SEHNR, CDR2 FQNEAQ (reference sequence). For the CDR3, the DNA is TGTGCCAGCAGTGTCTCCTACGAGCAGTACTTC. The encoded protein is CASSVSYEQYF.

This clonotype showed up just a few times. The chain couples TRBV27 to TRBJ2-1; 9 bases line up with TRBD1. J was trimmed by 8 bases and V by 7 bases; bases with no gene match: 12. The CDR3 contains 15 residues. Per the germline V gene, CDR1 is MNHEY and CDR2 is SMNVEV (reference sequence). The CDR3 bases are TGTGCCAGCACCCGGGGGACAGGGCACGGCGATGAGCAGTTCTTC. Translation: CASTRGTGHGDEQFF.